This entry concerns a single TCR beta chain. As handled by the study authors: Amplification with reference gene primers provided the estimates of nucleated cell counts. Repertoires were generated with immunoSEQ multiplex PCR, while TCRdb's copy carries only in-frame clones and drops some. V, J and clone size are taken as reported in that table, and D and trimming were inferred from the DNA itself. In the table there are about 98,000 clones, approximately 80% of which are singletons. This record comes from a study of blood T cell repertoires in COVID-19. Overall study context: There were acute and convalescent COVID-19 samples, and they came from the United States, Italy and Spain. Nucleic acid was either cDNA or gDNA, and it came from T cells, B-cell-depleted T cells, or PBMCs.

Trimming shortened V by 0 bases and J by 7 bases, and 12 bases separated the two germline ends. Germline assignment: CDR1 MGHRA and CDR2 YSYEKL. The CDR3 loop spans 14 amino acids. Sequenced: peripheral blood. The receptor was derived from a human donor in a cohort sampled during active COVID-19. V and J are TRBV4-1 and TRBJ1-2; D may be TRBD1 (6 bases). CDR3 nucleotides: TGCGCCAGCAGCCAAGATGAGAACAGGGCTGGCTACACCTTC. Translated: CASSQDENRAGYTF.